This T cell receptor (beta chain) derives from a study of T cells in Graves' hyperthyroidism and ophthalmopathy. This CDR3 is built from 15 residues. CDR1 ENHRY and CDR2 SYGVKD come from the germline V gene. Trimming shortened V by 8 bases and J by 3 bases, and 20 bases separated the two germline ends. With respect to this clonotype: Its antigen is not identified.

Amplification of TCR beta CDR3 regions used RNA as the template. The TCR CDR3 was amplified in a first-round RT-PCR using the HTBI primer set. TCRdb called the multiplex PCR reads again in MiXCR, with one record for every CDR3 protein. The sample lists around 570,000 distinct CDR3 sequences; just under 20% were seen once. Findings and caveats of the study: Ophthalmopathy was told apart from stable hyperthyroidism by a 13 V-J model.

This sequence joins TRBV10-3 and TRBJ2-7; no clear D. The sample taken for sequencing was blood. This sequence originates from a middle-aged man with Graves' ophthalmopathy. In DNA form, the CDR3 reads TGTGCCATCTACCAACCAGGCCCTGCTCGCTACGAGCAGTACTTC. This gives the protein CAIYQPGPARYEQYF.